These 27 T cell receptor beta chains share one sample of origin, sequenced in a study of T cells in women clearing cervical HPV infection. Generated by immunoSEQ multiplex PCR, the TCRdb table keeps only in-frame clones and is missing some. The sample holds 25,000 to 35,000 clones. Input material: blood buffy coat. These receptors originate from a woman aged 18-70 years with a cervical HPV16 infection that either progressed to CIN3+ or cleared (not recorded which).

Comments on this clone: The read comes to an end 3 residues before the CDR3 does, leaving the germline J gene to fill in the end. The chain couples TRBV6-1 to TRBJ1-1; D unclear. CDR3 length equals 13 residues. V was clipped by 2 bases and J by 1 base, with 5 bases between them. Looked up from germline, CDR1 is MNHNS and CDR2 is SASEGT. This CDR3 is CASSEWQNTEAFF. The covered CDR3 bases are TGTGCCAGCAGTGAATGGCAGAACACTGAA.

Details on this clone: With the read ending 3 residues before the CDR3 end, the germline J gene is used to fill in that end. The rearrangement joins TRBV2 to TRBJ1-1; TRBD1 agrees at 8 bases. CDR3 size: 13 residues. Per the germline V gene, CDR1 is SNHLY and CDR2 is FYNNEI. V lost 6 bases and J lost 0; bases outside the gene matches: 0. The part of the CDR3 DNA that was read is TGTGCCAGCAGGGGACAGGTGAACACTGAA. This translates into CASRGQVNTE. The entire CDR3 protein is CASRGQVNTEAFF. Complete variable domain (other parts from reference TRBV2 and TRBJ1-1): EPEVTQTPSHQVTQMGQEVILRCVPISNHLYFYWYRQILGQKVEFLVSFYNNEISEKSEIFDDQFSVERPDGSNFTLKIRSTKLEDSAMYFCASRGQVNTEAFFGQGTRLTVV.

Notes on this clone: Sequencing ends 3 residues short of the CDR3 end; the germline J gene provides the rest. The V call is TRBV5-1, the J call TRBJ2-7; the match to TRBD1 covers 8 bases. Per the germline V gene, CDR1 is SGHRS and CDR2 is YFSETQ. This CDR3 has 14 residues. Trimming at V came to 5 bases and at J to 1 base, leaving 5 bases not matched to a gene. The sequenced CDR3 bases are TGCGCCAGCAGGCGGGACAGGCTTTCCTACGAG. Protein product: CASRRDRLSYE. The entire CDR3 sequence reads CASRRDRLSYEQYF.

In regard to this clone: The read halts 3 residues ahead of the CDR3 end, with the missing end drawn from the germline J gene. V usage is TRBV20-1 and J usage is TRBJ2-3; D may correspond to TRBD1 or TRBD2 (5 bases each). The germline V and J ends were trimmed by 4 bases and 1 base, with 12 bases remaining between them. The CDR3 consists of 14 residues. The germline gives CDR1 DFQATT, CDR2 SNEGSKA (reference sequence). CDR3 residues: CSAKVQGGTDTQYF. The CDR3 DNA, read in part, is TGCAGTGCTAAAGTCCAGGGAGGCACAGATACG.

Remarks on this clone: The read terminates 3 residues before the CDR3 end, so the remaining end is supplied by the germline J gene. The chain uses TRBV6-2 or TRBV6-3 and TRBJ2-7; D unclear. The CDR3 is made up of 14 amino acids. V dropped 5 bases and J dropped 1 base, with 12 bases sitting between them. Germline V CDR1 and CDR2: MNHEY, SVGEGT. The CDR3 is CASSLSIPSYEQYF. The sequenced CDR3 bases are TGTGCCAGCAGTCTTTCTATTCCATCCTACGAG.

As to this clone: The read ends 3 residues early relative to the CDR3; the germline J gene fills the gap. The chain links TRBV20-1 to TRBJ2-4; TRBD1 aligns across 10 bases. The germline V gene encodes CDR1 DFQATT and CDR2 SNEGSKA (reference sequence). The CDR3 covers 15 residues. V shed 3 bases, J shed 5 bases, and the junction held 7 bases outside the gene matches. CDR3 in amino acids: CSASALGQGQNIQYF. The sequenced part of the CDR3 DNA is TGCAGTGCTAGTGCTTTGGGACAGGGGCAAAACATT.

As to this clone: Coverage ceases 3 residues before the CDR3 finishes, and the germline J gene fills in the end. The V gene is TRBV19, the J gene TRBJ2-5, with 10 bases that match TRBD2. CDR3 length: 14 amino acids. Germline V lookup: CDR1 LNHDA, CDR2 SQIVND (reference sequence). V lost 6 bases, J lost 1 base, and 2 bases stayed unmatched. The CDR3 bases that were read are TGTGCCAGTAGGGGGACTAGCGCCCAAGAGACC. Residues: CASRGTSAQET. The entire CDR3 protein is CASRGTSAQETQYF. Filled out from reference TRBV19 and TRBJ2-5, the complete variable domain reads DGGITQSPKYLFRKEGQNVTLSCEQNLNHDAMYWYRQDPGQGLRLIYYSQIVNDFQKGDIAEGYSVSREKKESFPLTVTSAQKNPTAFYLCASRGTSAQETQYFGPGTRLLVL.

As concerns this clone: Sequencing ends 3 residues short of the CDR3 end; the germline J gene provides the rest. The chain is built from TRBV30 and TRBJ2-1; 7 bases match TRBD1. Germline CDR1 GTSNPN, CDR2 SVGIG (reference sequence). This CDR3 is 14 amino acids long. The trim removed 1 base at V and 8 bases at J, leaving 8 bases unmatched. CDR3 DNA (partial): TGTGCCTGGAGTGGGGCGGACAGGTCCCATGAG. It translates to CAWSGADRSHE. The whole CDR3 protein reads CAWSGADRSHEQFF. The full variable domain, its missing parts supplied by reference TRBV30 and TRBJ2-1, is SQTIHQWPATLVQPVGSPLSLECTVEGTSNPNLYWYRQAAGRGLQLLFYSVGIGQISSEVPQNLSASRPQDRQFILSSKKLLLSDSGFYLCAWSGADRSHEQFFGPGTRLTVL.

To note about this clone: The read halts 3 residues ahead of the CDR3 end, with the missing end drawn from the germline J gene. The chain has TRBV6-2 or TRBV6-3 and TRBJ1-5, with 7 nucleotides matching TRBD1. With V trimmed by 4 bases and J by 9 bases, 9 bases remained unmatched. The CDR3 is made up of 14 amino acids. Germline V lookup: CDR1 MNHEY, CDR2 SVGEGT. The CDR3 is CASSSGQIWGPQHF. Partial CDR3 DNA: TGTGCCAGCAGTTCGGGACAGATCTGGGGGCCC.

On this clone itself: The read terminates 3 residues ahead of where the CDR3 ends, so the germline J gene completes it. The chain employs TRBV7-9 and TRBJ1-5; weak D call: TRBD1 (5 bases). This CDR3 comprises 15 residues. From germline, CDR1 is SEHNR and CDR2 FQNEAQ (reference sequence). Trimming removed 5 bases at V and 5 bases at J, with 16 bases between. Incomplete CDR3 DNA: TGTGCCAGCAGCGGCAAAGACAGCGATTATCAGCCC. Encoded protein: CASSGKDSDYQP. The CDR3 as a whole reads CASSGKDSDYQPQHF.

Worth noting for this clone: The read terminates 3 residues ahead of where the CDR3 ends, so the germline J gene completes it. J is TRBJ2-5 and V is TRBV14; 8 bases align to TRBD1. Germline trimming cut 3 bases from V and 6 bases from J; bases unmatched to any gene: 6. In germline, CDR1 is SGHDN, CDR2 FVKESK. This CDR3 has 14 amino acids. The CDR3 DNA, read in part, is TGTGCCAGCAGCCACAGGGGGCTGACGAAGACC. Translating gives CASSHRGLTKT. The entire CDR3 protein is CASSHRGLTKTQYF.

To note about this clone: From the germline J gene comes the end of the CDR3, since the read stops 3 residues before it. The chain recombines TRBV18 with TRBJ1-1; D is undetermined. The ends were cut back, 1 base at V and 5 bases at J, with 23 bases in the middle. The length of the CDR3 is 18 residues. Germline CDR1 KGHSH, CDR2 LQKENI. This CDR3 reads CASSPLAGSISNGTEAFF. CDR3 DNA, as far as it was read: TGTGCCAGCTCACCACTCGCAGGATCAATTTCCAATGGGACTGAA.

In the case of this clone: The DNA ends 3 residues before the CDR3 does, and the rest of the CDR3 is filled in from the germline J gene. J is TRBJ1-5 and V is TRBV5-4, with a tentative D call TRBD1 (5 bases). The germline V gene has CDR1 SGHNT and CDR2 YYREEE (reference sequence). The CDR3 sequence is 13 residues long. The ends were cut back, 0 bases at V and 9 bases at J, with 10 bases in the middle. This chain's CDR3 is CASSLEAGGPQHF. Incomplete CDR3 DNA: TGTGCCAGCAGCTTGGAAGCGGGGGGGCCC. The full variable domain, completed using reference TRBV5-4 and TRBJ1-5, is ETGVTQSPTHLIKTRGQQVTLRCSSQSGHNTVSWYQQALGQGPQFIFQYYREEENGRGNFPPRFSGLQFPNYSSELNVNALELDDSALYLCASSLEAGGPQHFGDGTRLSIL.

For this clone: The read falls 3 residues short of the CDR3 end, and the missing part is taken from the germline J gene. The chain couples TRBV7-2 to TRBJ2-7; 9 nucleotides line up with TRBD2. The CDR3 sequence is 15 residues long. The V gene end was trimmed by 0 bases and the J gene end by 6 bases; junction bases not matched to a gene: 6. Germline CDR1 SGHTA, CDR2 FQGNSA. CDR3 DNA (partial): TGTGCCAGCAGCTTAGCGGCGGGAGGGCTGGGCGAG. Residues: CASSLAAGGLGE. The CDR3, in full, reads CASSLAAGGLGEQYF. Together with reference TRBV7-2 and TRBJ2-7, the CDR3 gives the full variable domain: GAGVSQSPSNKVTEKGKDVELRCDPISGHTALYWYRQSLGQGLEFLIYFQGNSAPDKSGLPSDRFSAERTGGSVSTLTIQRTQQEDSAVYLCASSLAAGGLGEQYFGPGTRLTVT.

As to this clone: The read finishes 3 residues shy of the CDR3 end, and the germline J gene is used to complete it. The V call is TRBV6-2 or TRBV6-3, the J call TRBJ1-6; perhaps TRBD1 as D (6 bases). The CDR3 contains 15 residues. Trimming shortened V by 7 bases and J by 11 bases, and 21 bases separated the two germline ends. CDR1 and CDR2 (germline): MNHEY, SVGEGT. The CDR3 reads CASTPGGGGLTPLHF. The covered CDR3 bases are TGTGCCAGCACCCCTGGAGGGGGTGGCTTGACACCC.

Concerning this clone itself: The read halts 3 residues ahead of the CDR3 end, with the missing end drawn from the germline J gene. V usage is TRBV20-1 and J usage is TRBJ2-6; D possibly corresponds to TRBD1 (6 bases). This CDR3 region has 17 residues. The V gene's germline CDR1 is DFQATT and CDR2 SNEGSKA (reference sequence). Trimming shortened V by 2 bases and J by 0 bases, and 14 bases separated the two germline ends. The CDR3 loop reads CSARTPGALSGANVLTF. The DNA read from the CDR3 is TGCAGTGCTAGAACCCCAGGGGCCCTCTCTGGGGCCAACGTC.

The sequenced part of the CDR3 DNA is TGTGCCAGCAGTCCGACTGTTTTGCCC. The encoded protein is CASSPTVLP. The full CDR3 protein reads CASSPTVLPQHF. The chain joins TRBV6-2 or TRBV6-3 to TRBJ1-5, with no clear D. The read comes to an end 3 residues before the CDR3 does, leaving the germline J gene to fill in the end. The CDR3 has 12 residues. Germline-derived CDR1 and CDR2 are MNHEY and SVGEGT. V lost 5 bases and J lost 9, with 11 bases in between.

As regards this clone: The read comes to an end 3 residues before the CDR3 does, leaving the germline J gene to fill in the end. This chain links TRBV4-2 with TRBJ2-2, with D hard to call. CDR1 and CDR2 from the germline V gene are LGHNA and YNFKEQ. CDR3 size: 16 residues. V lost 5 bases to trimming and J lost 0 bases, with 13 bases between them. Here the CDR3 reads CASSGKTPTNTGELFF. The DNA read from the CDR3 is TGTGCCAGCAGCGGCAAGACACCAACGAACACCGGGGAG.

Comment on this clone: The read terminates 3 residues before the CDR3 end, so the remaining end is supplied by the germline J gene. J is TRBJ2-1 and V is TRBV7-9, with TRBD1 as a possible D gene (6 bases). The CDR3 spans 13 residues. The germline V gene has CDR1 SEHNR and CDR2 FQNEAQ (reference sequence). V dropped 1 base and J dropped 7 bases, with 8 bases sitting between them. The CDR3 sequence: CASSLGQVNEQFF. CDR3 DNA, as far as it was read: TGTGCCAGCAGCTTAGGACAGGTGAATGAG.

The CDR3 DNA, read in part, is TGTGCCAGCAGCTCGCCCGGGGGTACCCAAGAGACC. Translated, it gives CASSSPGGTQET. In full, the CDR3 reads CASSSPGGTQETQYF. The chain recombines TRBV5-4 with TRBJ2-5; D might be TRBD2 (6 bases). The read ends 3 residues before the CDR3 terminus; that terminus is restored from the germline J gene. Germline V gene lookup returns CDR1 SGHNT and CDR2 YYREEE (reference sequence). Trimming removed 3 bases from V and 1 base from J, with 13 bases in between. The CDR3 has 15 amino acids.

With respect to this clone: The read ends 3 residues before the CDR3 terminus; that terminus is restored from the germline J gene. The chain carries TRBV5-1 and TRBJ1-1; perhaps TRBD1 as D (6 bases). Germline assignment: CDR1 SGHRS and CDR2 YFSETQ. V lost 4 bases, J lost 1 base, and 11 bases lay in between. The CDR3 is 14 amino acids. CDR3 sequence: CASSPGGANTEAFF. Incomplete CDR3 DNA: TGCGCCAGCAGCCCGGGGGGGGCGAACACTGAA. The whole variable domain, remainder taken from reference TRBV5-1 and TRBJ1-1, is KAGVTQTPRYLIKTRGQQVTLSCSPISGHRSVSWYQQTPGQGLQFLFEYFSETQRNKGNFPGRFSGRQFSNSRSEMNVSTLELGDSALYLCASSPGGANTEAFFGQGTRLTVV.

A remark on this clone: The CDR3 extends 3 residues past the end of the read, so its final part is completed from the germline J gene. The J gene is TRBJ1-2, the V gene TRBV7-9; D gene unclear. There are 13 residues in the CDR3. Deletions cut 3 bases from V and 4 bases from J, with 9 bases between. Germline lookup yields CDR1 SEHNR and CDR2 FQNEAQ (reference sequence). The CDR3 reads CASSLSGLYGYTF. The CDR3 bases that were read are TGTGCCAGCAGCTTGTCCGGACTCTATGGC.

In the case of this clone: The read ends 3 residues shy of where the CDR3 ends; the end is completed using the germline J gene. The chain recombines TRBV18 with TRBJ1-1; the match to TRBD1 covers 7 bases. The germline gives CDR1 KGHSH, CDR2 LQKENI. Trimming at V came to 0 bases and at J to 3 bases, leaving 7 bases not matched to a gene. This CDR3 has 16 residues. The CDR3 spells CASSPPDGQGDTEAFF. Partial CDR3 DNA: TGTGCCAGCTCACCACCGGACGGGCAGGGGGACACTGAA.

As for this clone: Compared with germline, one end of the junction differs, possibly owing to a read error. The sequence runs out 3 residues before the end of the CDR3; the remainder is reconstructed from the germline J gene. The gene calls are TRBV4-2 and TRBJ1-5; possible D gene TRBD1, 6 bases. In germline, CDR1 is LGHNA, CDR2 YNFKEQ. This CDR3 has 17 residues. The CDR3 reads CASSQDLNRVGNQPQHF. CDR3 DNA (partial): TGCGCCAGCAGCCAAGATCTGAACAGGGTGGGCAATCAGCCC.

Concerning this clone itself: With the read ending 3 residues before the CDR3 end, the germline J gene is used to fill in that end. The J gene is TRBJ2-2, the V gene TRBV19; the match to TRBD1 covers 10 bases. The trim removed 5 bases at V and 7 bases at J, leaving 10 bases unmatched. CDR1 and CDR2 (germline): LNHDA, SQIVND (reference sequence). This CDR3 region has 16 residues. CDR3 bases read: TGTGCCAGTAGTCCGCGGGACAGGGGAGTTGTCGGGGAG. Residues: CASSPRDRGVVGE. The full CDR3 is CASSPRDRGVVGELFF.

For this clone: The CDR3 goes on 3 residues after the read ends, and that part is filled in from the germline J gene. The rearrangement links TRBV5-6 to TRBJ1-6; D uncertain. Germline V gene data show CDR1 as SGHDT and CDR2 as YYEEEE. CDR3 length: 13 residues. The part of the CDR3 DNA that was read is TGTGCCAGCAGCCTGGACGGGTCTTGGGCC. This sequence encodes CASSLDGSWA. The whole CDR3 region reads CASSLDGSWALHF.

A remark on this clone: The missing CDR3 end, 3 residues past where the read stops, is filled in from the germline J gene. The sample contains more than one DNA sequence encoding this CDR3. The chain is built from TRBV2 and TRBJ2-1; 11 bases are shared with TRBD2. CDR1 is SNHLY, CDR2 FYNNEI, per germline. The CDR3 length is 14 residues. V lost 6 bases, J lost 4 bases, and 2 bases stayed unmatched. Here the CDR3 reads CASRGLAEYNEQFF. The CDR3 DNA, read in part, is TGTGCCAGCAGGGGACTAGCGGAATACAATGAG.